This entry lists 7 T cell receptor beta chains sequenced from one sample in a study of T cells in Graves' hyperthyroidism and ophthalmopathy. RNA transcripts served as the template for amplifying TCR beta CDR3 regions. First-round RT-PCR of the TCR CDR3 relied on the HTBI primer set. TCRdb re-derived calls from the multiplex PCR reads in MiXCR, one entry per CDR3 protein. The table has 140,000 or so distinct CDR3 sequences, 22% seen once. Sequencing input: blood. The source is a woman in her 50s with Graves' hyperthyroidism that later progressed to Graves' ophthalmopathy.

This clonotype has only one observation. The genes are TRBV6-1 and TRBJ1-2; TRBD1 agrees at 7 bases. CDR1 and CDR2 from the germline V gene are MNHNS and SASEGT. V was clipped by 4 bases and J by 2 bases; unmatched bases: 10. The CDR3 runs to 16 residues. CDR3 nucleotides: TGTGCCAGCAGTGTGTACCCCCGGGGACAGAACTATGGCTACACCTTC. This codes for CASSVYPRGQNYGYTF.

This clonotype has only a few counts. The chain uses TRBV20-1 and TRBJ2-1, with D hard to call. This CDR3 spans 11 amino acids. V was shortened by 0 bases and J by 9 bases, with 6 bases between the two germline ends. Per germline, CDR1 DFQATT and CDR2 SNEGSKA (reference sequence). The CDR3 nucleotides are TGCAGTGCTAGAGATCAGTTTGAGCAGTTCTTC. Its translation: CSARDQFEQFF.

Points on this clonotype: With a much larger clone just one base away, this may be a read error. The V and J genes are TRBV5-1 and TRBJ2-1; no definite D call. Between the trimmed V and J ends, which lost 5 bases and 5 bases, there was a span of 14 bases. The germline gives CDR1 SGHRS, CDR2 YFSETQ. CDR3 length: 14 amino acids. The CDR3 nucleotides read TGCGCCAGCAGTGAGACTGGCGTGAACAATGAGCAGTTCTTC. Translated: CASSETGVNNEQFF. The variable domain in full, with the rest retrieved from reference TRBV5-1 and TRBJ2-1, is KAGVTQTPRYLIKTRGQQVTLSCSPISGHRSVSWYQQTPGQGLQFLFEYFSETQRNKGNFPGRFSGRQFSNSRSEMNVSTLELGDSALYLCASSETGVNNEQFFGPGTRLTVL.

Ten or more counts support this clonotype. The chain recombines TRBV2 with TRBJ2-7, with 7 positions matching TRBD2. This CDR3 is built from 15 residues. V trimming: 8 bases; J trimming: 7 bases; junction bases outside the gene matches: 17. Per germline, CDR1 SNHLY and CDR2 FYNNEI. The CDR3 spells CASRSIGAGEGEQYF. The CDR3, as DNA: TGTGCCAGCCGATCCATCGGGGCGGGAGAAGGTGAGCAGTACTTC.

This clonotype has a count of ten or more. The chain is built from TRBV24-1 and TRBJ2-5, with D hard to call. Trimming took off 5 bases at V and 1 base at J, with 13 bases between the two ends. This CDR3 is built from 15 residues. The germline gives CDR1 KGHDR, CDR2 SFDVKD. This CDR3 is CATSAIDGIQETQYF. The CDR3 bases are TGTGCCACCAGTGCGATTGATGGGATCCAAGAGACCCAGTACTTC.

This clonotype was counted at least ten times. This sequence joins TRBV27 and TRBJ2-7, with D perhaps TRBD1 (5 bases). The V gene lost 5 bases and the J gene lost 1 base, with 15 bases spanning the gap. The germline V gene has CDR1 MNHEY and CDR2 SMNVEV (reference sequence). There are 15 residues in the CDR3. CDR3 DNA: TGTGCCAGCAGTCCGATCGGGCCAGGGTCCTACGAGCAGTACTTC. It yields the protein CASSPIGPGSYEQYF.

The chain recombines TRBV18 with TRBJ1-2; maybe TRBD1 (5 bases). V was clipped by 2 bases and J by 6 bases, with 10 bases between them. This CDR3 contains 13 residues. Per the germline V gene, CDR1 is KGHSH and CDR2 is LQKENI. The CDR3 DNA is TGTGCCAGCTCACCATCGAGGGGCGATGGCTACACCTTC. Encoded protein: CASSPSRGDGYTF.